This T cell receptor (beta chain) was profiled in a study of OX40 agonist ivuxolimab in advanced cancers. Whole-study context: Treatment of patients was with ivuxolimab, an agonistic anti-OX40 (CD134) antibody.

The CDR3 sequence is 16 residues long. Germline values: CDR1 MDHEN, CDR2 SYDVKM. The ends were cut back, 3 bases at V and 6 bases at J, with 18 bases in the middle. In the case of this clone: The antigen is unknown.

General study results and limits: Doses of 0.1 to 3.0 mg/kg were accompanied by clonal expansion of CD4+ and CD8+ blood T cells by week 6. The study found that CD8+ T cells averaged more expanded clones than CD4+.

Assay used: immunoSEQ multiplex PCR; TCRdb lists only in-frame clones, some missing. Counted here are 150,000 to 190,000 clones, roughly 92% occurring once; the ten biggest clones make up about 0.3%. This sample comprised CD4+ or CD8+ T cells sorted from blood, obtained in a trial of the OX40 agonist ivuxolimab. The clonotype originates from an adult with an advanced solid tumor such as melanoma, head and neck, liver or kidney cancer. The genes are TRBV28 and TRBJ1-5; tentative D call: TRBD1 (6 bases). In DNA, the CDR3 is TGTGCCAGCAGTTTTTTTGTAGGCAGGGGAAGTCAGCCCCAGCATTTT. It encodes CASSFFVGRGSQPQHF.